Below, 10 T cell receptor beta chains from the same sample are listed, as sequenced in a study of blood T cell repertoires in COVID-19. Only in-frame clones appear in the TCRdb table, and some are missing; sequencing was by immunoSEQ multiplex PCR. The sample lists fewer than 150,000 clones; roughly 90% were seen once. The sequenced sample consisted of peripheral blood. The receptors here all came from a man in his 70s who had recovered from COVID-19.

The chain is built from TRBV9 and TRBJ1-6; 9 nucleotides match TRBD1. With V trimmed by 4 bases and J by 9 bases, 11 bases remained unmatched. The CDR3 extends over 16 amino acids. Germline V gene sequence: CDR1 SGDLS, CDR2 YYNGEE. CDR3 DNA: TGTGCCAGCAGCCCCCGGGGGACAGGGAGTTTTTCACCCCTCCACTTT. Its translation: CASSPRGTGSFSPLHF.

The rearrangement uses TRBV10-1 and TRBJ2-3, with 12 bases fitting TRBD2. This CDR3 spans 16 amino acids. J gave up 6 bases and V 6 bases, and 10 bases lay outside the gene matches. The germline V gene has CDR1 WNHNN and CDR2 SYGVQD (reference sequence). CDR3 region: CASSLTLAGGPDTQYF. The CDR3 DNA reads TGCGCCAGCAGCCTGACCCTAGCGGGGGGGCCCGATACGCAGTATTTT.

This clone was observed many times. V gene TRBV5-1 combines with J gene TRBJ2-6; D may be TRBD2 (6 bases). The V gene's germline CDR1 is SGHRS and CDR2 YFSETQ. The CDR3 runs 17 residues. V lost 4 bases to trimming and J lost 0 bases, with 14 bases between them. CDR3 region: CASSRAPGGSGANVLTF. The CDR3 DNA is TGCGCCAGCAGCCGGGCCCCCGGGGGCTCTGGGGCCAACGTCCTGACTTTC.

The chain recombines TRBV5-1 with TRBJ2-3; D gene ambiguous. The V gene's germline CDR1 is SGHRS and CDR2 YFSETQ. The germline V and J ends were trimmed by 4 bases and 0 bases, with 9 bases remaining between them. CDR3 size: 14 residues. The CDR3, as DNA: TGCGCCAGCAGCCCCCTAGGCAGCACAGATACGCAGTATTTT. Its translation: CASSPLGSTDTQYF.

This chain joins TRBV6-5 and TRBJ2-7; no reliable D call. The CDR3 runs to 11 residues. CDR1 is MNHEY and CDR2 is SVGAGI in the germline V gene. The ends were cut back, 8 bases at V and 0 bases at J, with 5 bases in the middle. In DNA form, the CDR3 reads TGTGCCAGCCGGGTCTCCTACGAGCAGTACTTC. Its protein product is CASRVSYEQYF.

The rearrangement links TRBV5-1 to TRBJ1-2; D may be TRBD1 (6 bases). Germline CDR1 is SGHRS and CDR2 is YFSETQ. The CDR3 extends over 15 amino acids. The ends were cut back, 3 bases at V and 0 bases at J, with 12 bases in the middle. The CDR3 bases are TGCGCCAGCAGCTCTTCAGGGGCAACTAACTATGGCTACACCTTC. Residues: CASSSSGATNYGYTF.

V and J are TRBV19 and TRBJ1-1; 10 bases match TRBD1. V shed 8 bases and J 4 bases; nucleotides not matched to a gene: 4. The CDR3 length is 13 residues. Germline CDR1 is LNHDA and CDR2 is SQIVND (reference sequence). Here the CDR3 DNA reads TGTGCCAGTCGAGGACAGGGGGGCACTGAAGCTTTCTTT. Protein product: CASRGQGGTEAFF.

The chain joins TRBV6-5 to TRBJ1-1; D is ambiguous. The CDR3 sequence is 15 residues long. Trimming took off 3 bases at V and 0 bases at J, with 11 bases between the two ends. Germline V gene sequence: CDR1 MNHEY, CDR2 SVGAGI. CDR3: CASSYNRLMNTEAFF. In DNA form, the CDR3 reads TGTGCCAGCAGTTATAACAGATTGATGAACACTGAAGCTTTCTTT.

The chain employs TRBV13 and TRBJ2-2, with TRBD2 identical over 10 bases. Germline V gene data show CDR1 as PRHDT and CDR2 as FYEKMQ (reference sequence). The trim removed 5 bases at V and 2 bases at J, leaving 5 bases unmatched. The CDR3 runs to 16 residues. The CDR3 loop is CASSTRTSGNTGELFF. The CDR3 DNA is TGTGCCAGCAGCACCCGGACTAGCGGAAACACCGGGGAGCTGTTTTTT.

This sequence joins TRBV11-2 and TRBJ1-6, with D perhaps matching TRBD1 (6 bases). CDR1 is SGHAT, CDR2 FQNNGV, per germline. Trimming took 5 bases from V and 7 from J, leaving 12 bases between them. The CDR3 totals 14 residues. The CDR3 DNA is TGTGCCAGCAGCCCCCAGGGACACAATTCACCCCTCCACTTT. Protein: CASSPQGHNSPLHF. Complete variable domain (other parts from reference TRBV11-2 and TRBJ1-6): EAGVAQSPRYKIIEKRQSVAFWCNPISGHATLYWYQQILGQGPKLLIQFQNNGVVDDSQLPKDRFSAERLKGVDSTLKIQPAKLEDSAVYLCASSPQGHNSPLHFGNGTRLTVT.